A single sample is the source of the 22 T cell receptor beta chains below, sequenced in a study of cytomegalovirus exposure and HLA in healthy donors. Use of 60 Vbeta and 13 Jbeta primers characterized the PCR. Assay used: immunoSEQ multiplex PCR; TCRdb lists only in-frame clones, some missing. The data contain 100,000 to 150,000 clones, about 80% of them seen just once; the ten biggest clones take up approximately 10%. Sequencing was done on a sample of PBMCs. These receptors were obtained from a man aged 25-45 years in good health and CMV-seropositive.

The chain is built from TRBV5-5 and TRBJ1-2; a possible D gene is TRBD1 (5 bases). V lost 0 bases and J 3 bases, leaving 9 bases between the germline ends. Germline V gene lookup returns CDR1 SGHKS and CDR2 YYEKEE (reference sequence). CDR3 length: 14 residues. In nucleotides, the CDR3 is TGTGCCAGCAGCTTGGACAAAGGGGACTATGGCTACACCTTC. It is translated as CASSLDKGDYGYTF.

This clone was observed a single time. The rearrangement links TRBV6-1 to TRBJ2-7, with 8 bases lining up with TRBD1. Germline trimming cut 2 bases from V and 7 bases from J; bases unmatched to any gene: 1. The CDR3 runs 12 residues. From germline, CDR1 is MNHNS and CDR2 SASEGT. CDR3 coding DNA: TGTGCCAGCAGTGAAACAGGGGGGGAGCAGTACTTC. This sequence encodes CASSETGGEQYF.

The genes are TRBV6-1 and TRBJ2-1; TRBD2 matches at 9 bases. The CDR3 spans 15 residues. The V gene end was trimmed by 6 bases and the J gene end by 10 bases; junction bases not matched to a gene: 13. Germline V gives CDR1 MNHNS, CDR2 SASEGT. The CDR3 nucleotides read TGTGCCAGCAGGGGGGGTCGAGCGGGGGGAGGGGAGCAGTTCTTC. Amino acid sequence: CASRGGRAGGGEQFF.

The J gene is TRBJ2-7, the V gene TRBV19; TRBD1 agrees at 9 bases. The CDR3 covers 16 residues. The junction had 4 bases not matched to a gene; V was cut back by 0 bases and J by 1 base. CDR1 is LNHDA, CDR2 SQIVND, per germline (reference sequence). The CDR3, as DNA: TGTGCCAGTAGTATAGAGGCGGGACAGGGATCCTACGAGCAGTACTTC. Protein: CASSIEAGQGSYEQYF.

The chain links TRBV5-6 to TRBJ1-1; the match to TRBD1 covers 10 bases. CDR3 length equals 13 residues. Germline values: CDR1 SGHDT, CDR2 YYEEEE. Losses at the gene ends were 4 bases for V and 7 bases for J; bases not matched to a gene: 4. The CDR3 spells CASSLDRGDEAFF. In nucleotides, the CDR3 is TGTGCCAGCAGCCTGGACAGGGGGGATGAAGCTTTCTTT. Based on the CDR3 plus reference TRBV5-6 and TRBJ1-1, the full variable domain is DAGVTQSPTHLIKTRGQQVTLRCSPKSGHDTVSWYQQALGQGPQFIFQYYEEEERQRGNFPDRFSGHQFPNYSSELNVNALLLGDSALYLCASSLDRGDEAFFGQGTRLTVV.

The rearrangement joins TRBV29-1 to TRBJ2-5; a weak D match, TRBD1 (6 bases). CDR1 is SQVTM, CDR2 ANQGSEA, per germline. The CDR3 contains 16 residues. V was cut by 6 bases and J by 5 bases, with 25 bases left in between. CDR3 DNA: TGCAGCGTAGGGGCAGTCACAGGGTTTGAGGGTGAGACCCAGTACTTC. Amino acids: CSVGAVTGFEGETQYF.

This chain connects TRBV29-1 to TRBJ2-3; TRBD2 matches at 12 bases. The germline V gene encodes CDR1 SQVTM and CDR2 ANQGSEA. There are 15 residues in the CDR3. V was clipped by 1 base and J by 1 base; unmatched bases: 0. CDR3 coding DNA: TGCAGCGTTGAAGGACTAGCGGGGGGCACAGATACGCAGTATTTT. Translation gives CSVEGLAGGTDTQYF.

The chain links TRBV2 to TRBJ2-1; TRBD1 agrees at 7 bases. CDR1 SNHLY and CDR2 FYNNEI come from the germline V gene. The trim removed 7 bases at V and 4 bases at J, leaving 10 bases unmatched. The CDR3 loop spans 15 amino acids. The CDR3: CASTLGWGQYNEQFF. For the CDR3, the DNA is TGTGCCAGCACCCTGGGGTGGGGACAGTACAATGAGCAGTTCTTC.

The chain employs TRBV30 and TRBJ2-1, with 9 bases fitting TRBD1. The CDR3 is 15 amino acids. Germline V lookup: CDR1 GTSNPN, CDR2 SVGIG (reference sequence). The junction had 9 bases not matched to a gene; V was cut back by 2 bases and J by 7 bases. The CDR3, as DNA: TGTGCCTGGAGTCTTCCGGGACAGGGTTGGAATGAGCAGTTCTTC. Translated: CAWSLPGQGWNEQFF.

The CDR3 spells CASSLQIGGNTEAFF. Here the CDR3 DNA reads TGTGCCAGCAGCCTCCAAATCGGGGGGAACACTGAAGCTTTCTTT. V is TRBV4-2 and J is TRBJ1-1; a possible D gene is TRBD1 (5 bases). Trimming removed 4 bases at V and 1 base at J, with 13 bases between. This CDR3 is 15 amino acids long. Germline CDR1 and CDR2: LGHNA and YNFKEQ.

This clone showed up just a few times. V gene TRBV27 combines with J gene TRBJ2-5; tentatively, D is TRBD1 (6 bases). The J call may be in error: the DNA end matches TRBJ2-7 better. Germline CDR1 and CDR2: MNHEY and SMNVEV (reference sequence). This CDR3 region has 14 residues. The CDR3 DNA reads TGTGCCAGCAGGGGGGCAGCTACCTCCTACGAGCAGTACTTC. This gives the protein CASRGAATSYEQYF.

The chain uses TRBV5-3 and TRBJ2-3; TRBD1 matches at 9 bases. TRBV5-3 is given ORF status, its function remaining uncertain. V dropped 3 bases and J dropped 4; count of bases not matched to a gene: 6. This CDR3 spans 15 amino acids. The chain's CDR3 is CARSSGTGFADTQYF. Here the CDR3 DNA reads TGTGCCAGAAGCTCCGGGACAGGGTTTGCAGATACGCAGTATTTT.

In the case of this clone: The junction differs from germline at one of its ends, possibly a read error. The same CDR3 also results from other DNA sequences found in this sample. This rearrangement joins TRBV2 to TRBJ1-2, with no clear D. Germline-derived CDR1 and CDR2 are SNHLY and FYNNEI. The CDR3 is made up of 12 amino acids. The CDR3 reads CASSDRSGGYTF. The DNA of the CDR3 is TGCGCCAGCAGTGATCGGAGTGGGGGCTACACCTTC.

This chain joins TRBV7-8 and TRBJ2-7; D gene uncertain. V lost 0 bases, J lost 3 bases, and 9 bases lay in between. Germline V gives CDR1 SGHVS, CDR2 FQNEAQ. The CDR3 has 14 amino acids. The CDR3 spells CASSLALQDYEQYF. CDR3 nucleotides: TGTGCCAGCAGCTTAGCCTTGCAGGACTACGAGCAGTACTTC.

The V call is TRBV6-5, the J call TRBJ2-5; 8 positions match TRBD2. This CDR3 is built from 16 residues. V gave up 2 bases and J gave up 4 bases; unmatched junction bases: 9. Germline V gene lookup returns CDR1 MNHEY and CDR2 SVGAGI. CDR3 coding DNA: TGTGCCAGCAGTTACCCCGGACTAGCTGGGAGAGAGACCCAGTACTTC. Its protein is CASSYPGLAGRETQYF.

V is TRBV6-5 and J is TRBJ2-3; TRBD1 matches at 7 bases. V was pared by 8 bases and J by 6 bases, with 2 bases of the junction left unmatched. CDR1 and CDR2 from the germline V gene are MNHEY and SVGAGI. CDR3 length: 11 amino acids. The CDR3 is CASLTGDTQYF. As DNA, the CDR3 is TGTGCCAGCTTGACAGGGGATACGCAGTATTTT.

This clone was seen just once. J is TRBJ1-6 and V is TRBV2, with 7 positions matching TRBD1. Unmatched junction bases numbered 8, after V lost 2 bases and J lost 7 bases. Germline CDR1 reads SNHLY; CDR2 reads FYNNEI. The CDR3 runs 16 residues. Here the CDR3 DNA reads TGTGCCAGCAGTGAAATGGGGGACAGAGTCAATTCACCCCTCCACTTT. The encoded protein is CASSEMGDRVNSPLHF.

The genes are TRBV7-8 and TRBJ2-3, with D possibly TRBD1 on 5 matching bases. This CDR3 contains 13 residues. The germline V and J ends were trimmed by 1 base and 11 bases, with 13 bases remaining between them. CDR1 and CDR2 from the germline V gene are SGHVS and FQNEAQ. CDR3: CASSLVGPNMQYF. The CDR3 region has the DNA TGTGCCAGCAGCTTAGTGGGGCCCAATATGCAGTATTTT.

The chain joins TRBV9 to TRBJ1-1; 7 nucleotides agree with TRBD1. The J segment lost 3 bases and the V segment lost 2 bases, leaving 7 bases of the junction unmatched. Germline V gene sequence: CDR1 SGDLS, CDR2 YYNGEE. The CDR3 contains 15 residues. DNA of the CDR3: TGTGCCAGCAGCGTCTTCCGGGACAGTCACACTGAAGCTTTCTTT. Translated: CASSVFRDSHTEAFF.

The sample holds one count of this clone. CDR3 protein: CASSLGGRSTEAFF. CDR3 DNA: TGCGCCAGCAGCTTGGGGGGCAGAAGCACTGAAGCTTTCTTT. The chain has TRBV5-1 and TRBJ1-1; tentative D call: TRBD1 (5 bases). Germline CDR1 is SGHRS and CDR2 is YFSETQ. This CDR3 has 14 residues. V was trimmed by 0 bases and J by 4 bases, leaving 10 bases between them.

The chain uses TRBV5-1 and TRBJ2-7, with TRBD1 identical over 11 bases. V was clipped by 3 bases and J by 0 bases; unmatched bases: 5. This CDR3 contains 16 residues. Germline V gene data show CDR1 as SGHRS and CDR2 as YFSETQ. CDR3 coding DNA: TGCGCCAGCAGCTGGACAGGGGGCGTTAGCTCCTACGAGCAGTACTTC. Amino acids: CASSWTGGVSSYEQYF.

This chain uses TRBV10-3 with TRBJ2-1, with TRBD2 as a possible D gene (5 bases). Per the germline V gene, CDR1 is ENHRY and CDR2 is SYGVKD. This CDR3 region has 15 residues. V was shortened by 0 bases and J by 3 bases, with 9 bases between the two germline ends. The CDR3 nucleotides are TGTGCCATCAGTGAGTCTAGCGACCTCTACAATGAGCAGTTCTTC. This encodes CAISESSDLYNEQFF.